A selection of T cell receptor beta chains follows, all from one sample in a study of beta chain features in type 1 diabetes. This table comes from immunoSEQ multiplex PCR, and its TCRdb copy is limited to in-frame clones, with some not included. This sample has a few hundred thousand clones, with about 14% found just once. The sample consisted of naive CD4+ T cells from blood. Every receptor here comes from a young woman with type 1 diabetes. Each CDR3 is given with its conserved first and last residue. Each record gives: clone size, J gene, V gene, D gene, CDR3 protein, CDR3 DNA. D genes are given only for firm matches. Not all rows give a size; the values are once, few, many and, for expanded clones, a class.

clone_size: .; j_call: TRBJ2-6; v_call: TRBV19; d_call: .; cdr3_aa: CASSPGGRPGANVLTF; cdr3_nt: TGTGCCAGTAGTCCCGGCGGTCGACCTGGGGCCAACGTCCTGACTTTC
clone_size: .; j_call: TRBJ1-1; v_call: TRBV7-9; d_call: .; cdr3_aa: CASSLGTVNTEAFF; cdr3_nt: TGTGCCAGCAGCTTAGGGACAGTGAACACTGAAGCTTTCTTT
clone_size: .; j_call: TRBJ2-2; v_call: TRBV30; d_call: TRBD2; cdr3_aa: CAWSVPSGRAGELFF; cdr3_nt: TGTGCCTGGAGTGTGCCTAGCGGGAGGGCCGGGGAGCTGTTTTTT
clone_size: .; j_call: TRBJ2-5; v_call: TRBV28; d_call: TRBD2; cdr3_aa: CASSLAGGGETQYF; cdr3_nt: TGTGCCAGCAGTTTAGCGGGAGGCGGCGAGACCCAGTACTTC
clone_size: .; j_call: TRBJ2-7; v_call: TRBV29-1; d_call: TRBD2; cdr3_aa: CSVEALTSGFAPSYEQYF; cdr3_nt: TGCAGCGTTGAAGCCCTGACTAGCGGGTTTGCCCCCTCCTACGAGCAGTACTTC
clone_size: .; j_call: TRBJ2-5; v_call: TRBV2; d_call: .; cdr3_aa: CATSDYFQETQYF; cdr3_nt: TGTGCCACCTCGGACTACTTCCAAGAGACCCAGTACTTC
clone_size: .; j_call: TRBJ2-7; v_call: TRBV9; d_call: .; cdr3_aa: CASSVEGGRGEQYF; cdr3_nt: TGTGCCAGCAGCGTAGAGGGCGGGCGGGGCGAGCAGTACTTC
clone_size: few; j_call: TRBJ2-3; v_call: TRBV4-3; d_call: TRBD2; cdr3_aa: CASSQDRTWVSGVADTQYF; cdr3_nt: TGCGCCAGCAGCCAAGATCGTACTTGGGTGAGCGGGGTCGCAGATACGCAGTATTTT
clone_size: .; j_call: TRBJ2-2; v_call: TRBV10-2; d_call: TRBD2; cdr3_aa: CASNDGSGSSQPTGELFF; cdr3_nt: TGCGCCAGCAACGATGGAAGCGGGAGTAGTCAACCAACCGGGGAGCTGTTTTTT
clone_size: few; j_call: TRBJ1-3; v_call: TRBV5-1; d_call: TRBD1; cdr3_aa: CASSSQGAGDTIYF; cdr3_nt: TGCGCCAGCAGCTCACAGGGGGCTGGAGACACCATATATTTT
clone_size: .; j_call: TRBJ2-1; v_call: TRBV5-1; d_call: .; cdr3_aa: CASSGRSGSYNEQFF; cdr3_nt: TGCGCCAGCAGCGGTCGTAGCGGCTCCTACAATGAGCAGTTCTTC
clone_size: few; j_call: TRBJ1-5; v_call: TRBV28; d_call: .; cdr3_aa: CASSLQGYGQPQHF; cdr3_nt: TGTGCCAGCAGTTTACAGGGTTACGGTCAGCCCCAGCATTTT
clone_size: .; j_call: TRBJ2-7; v_call: TRBV5-6; d_call: TRBD1; cdr3_aa: CASSPTGIYEQYF; cdr3_nt: TGTGCCAGCAGCCCGACAGGGATTTACGAGCAGTACTTC
clone_size: .; j_call: TRBJ1-3; v_call: TRBV30; d_call: TRBD1; cdr3_aa: CASSRDSSGNTIYF; cdr3_nt: TGTGCTTCTTCCCGGGACAGCTCTGGAAACACCATATATTTT
clone_size: .; j_call: TRBJ2-1; v_call: TRBV7-3; d_call: TRBD2; cdr3_aa: CASSLTALAGGDEQFF; cdr3_nt: TGTGCCAGCAGCTTAACGGCACTAGCGGGAGGGGATGAGCAGTTCTTC
clone_size: .; j_call: TRBJ2-1; v_call: TRBV4-2; d_call: .; cdr3_aa: CASSQDLTPEQFF; cdr3_nt: TGTGCCAGCAGCCAAGATCTAACCCCTGAGCAGTTCTTC
clone_size: .; j_call: TRBJ2-3; v_call: TRBV19; d_call: TRBD2; cdr3_aa: CASSGLAYTDTQYF; cdr3_nt: TGTGCCTCATCAGGACTAGCGTATACAGATACGCAGTATTTT
clone_size: .; j_call: TRBJ2-6; v_call: TRBV7-3; d_call: TRBD2; cdr3_aa: CASSLGAGGWANVLTF; cdr3_nt: TGTGCCAGCAGCCTTGGAGCGGGGGGCTGGGCCAACGTCCTGACTTTC
clone_size: .; j_call: TRBJ2-5; v_call: TRBV5-1; d_call: TRBD1; cdr3_aa: CASGTGYQETQYF; cdr3_nt: TGCGCCAGCGGGACAGGCTACCAAGAGACCCAGTACTTC
clone_size: few; j_call: TRBJ2-1; v_call: TRBV6-5; d_call: TRBD1; cdr3_aa: CASNGGTGSEQFF; cdr3_nt: TGTGCCAGCAATGGAGGGACAGGGAGTGAGCAGTTCTTC
clone_size: few; j_call: TRBJ2-3; v_call: TRBV30; d_call: .; cdr3_aa: CAWSGVTDTQYF; cdr3_nt: TGTGCCTGGAGCGGGGTCACAGATACGCAGTATTTT
clone_size: few; j_call: TRBJ1-2; v_call: TRBV19; d_call: .; cdr3_aa: CASRRQYGYTF; cdr3_nt: TGTGCCAGTAGGAGACAGTATGGCTACACCTTC
clone_size: few; j_call: TRBJ2-1; v_call: TRBV28; d_call: TRBD2; cdr3_aa: CASSSGLADYNEQFF; cdr3_nt: TGTGCCAGCAGTTCCGGACTAGCGGATTACAATGAGCAGTTCTTC
clone_size: few; j_call: TRBJ1-1; v_call: TRBV27; d_call: .; cdr3_aa: CASERRPIPEAFF; cdr3_nt: TGTGCCAGCGAACGCAGGCCCATCCCTGAAGCTTTCTTT
clone_size: .; j_call: TRBJ1-1; v_call: TRBV29-1; d_call: .; cdr3_aa: CSVGKGRSLTNTEAFF; cdr3_nt: TGCAGCGTTGGCAAAGGGAGGAGTTTGACGAACACTGAAGCTTTCTTT
clone_size: few; j_call: TRBJ2-1; v_call: TRBV9; d_call: .; cdr3_aa: CASSVVVGGGYNEQFF; cdr3_nt: TGTGCCAGCAGCGTCGTGGTGGGAGGAGGATACAATGAGCAGTTCTTC
clone_size: .; j_call: TRBJ1-1; v_call: TRBV5-5; d_call: .; cdr3_aa: CASSQEGNTEAFF; cdr3_nt: TGTGCCAGCAGCCAAGAGGGAAACACTGAAGCTTTCTTT
clone_size: few; j_call: TRBJ1-5; v_call: TRBV5-4; d_call: .; cdr3_aa: CASSLPGQPQHF; cdr3_nt: TGTGCCAGCAGCTTGCCGGGGCAGCCCCAGCATTTT
clone_size: few; j_call: TRBJ2-3; v_call: TRBV2; d_call: TRBD2; cdr3_aa: CASSGGLAGGDTQYF; cdr3_nt: TGTGCCAGCAGTGGTGGACTAGCGGGAGGGGATACGCAGTATTTT
clone_size: few; j_call: TRBJ1-1; v_call: TRBV28; d_call: TRBD1; cdr3_aa: CASGTEGTEAFF; cdr3_nt: TGTGCCAGCGGGACAGAGGGGACTGAAGCTTTCTTT
clone_size: .; j_call: TRBJ2-5; v_call: TRBV5-1; d_call: .; cdr3_aa: CASSLVAETQYF; cdr3_nt: TGCGCCAGCAGCTTGGTAGCGGAGACCCAGTACTTC
clone_size: few; j_call: TRBJ2-1; v_call: TRBV9; d_call: TRBD2; cdr3_aa: CASSVVAGLVNEQFF; cdr3_nt: TGTGCCAGCAGCGTAGTAGCGGGACTAGTAAATGAGCAGTTCTTC
clone_size: .; j_call: TRBJ1-1; v_call: TRBV29-1; d_call: TRBD1; cdr3_aa: CSVRGQGRTEAFF; cdr3_nt: TGCAGCGTTCGAGGACAGGGGAGAACTGAAGCTTTCTTT
clone_size: once; j_call: TRBJ1-2; v_call: TRBV27; d_call: .; cdr3_aa: CASRPEGGVYGYTF; cdr3_nt: TGTGCCAGCAGGCCCGAAGGGGGGGTCTATGGCTACACCTTC